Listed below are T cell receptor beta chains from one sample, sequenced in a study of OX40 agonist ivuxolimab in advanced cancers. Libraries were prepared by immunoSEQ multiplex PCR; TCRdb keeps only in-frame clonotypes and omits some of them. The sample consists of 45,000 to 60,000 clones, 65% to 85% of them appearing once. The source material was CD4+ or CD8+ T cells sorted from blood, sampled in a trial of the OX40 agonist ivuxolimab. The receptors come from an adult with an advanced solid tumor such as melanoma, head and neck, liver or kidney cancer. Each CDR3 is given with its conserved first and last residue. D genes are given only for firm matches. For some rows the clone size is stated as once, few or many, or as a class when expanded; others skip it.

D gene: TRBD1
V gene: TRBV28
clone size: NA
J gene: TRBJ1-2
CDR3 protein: CASSLLTGAEVYGYTF
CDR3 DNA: TGTGCCAGCAGTTTACTGACAGGGGCTGAAGTATATGGCTACACCTTC

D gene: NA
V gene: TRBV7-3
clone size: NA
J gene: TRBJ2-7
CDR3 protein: CASSLTAGAEQYF
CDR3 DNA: TGTGCCAGCAGCCTCACGGCAGGGGCCGAGCAGTACTTC

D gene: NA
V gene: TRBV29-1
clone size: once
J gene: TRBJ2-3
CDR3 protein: CSLRVSGTDTQYF
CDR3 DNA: TGCAGCCTCCGGGTATCAGGAACAGATACGCAGTATTTT

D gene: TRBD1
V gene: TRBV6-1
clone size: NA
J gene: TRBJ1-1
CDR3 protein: CASSKKQGRNTEAFF
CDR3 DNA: TGTGCCAGCAGTAAAAAACAGGGGAGGAACACTGAAGCTTTCTTT

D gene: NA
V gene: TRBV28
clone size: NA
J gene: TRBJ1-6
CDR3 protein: CASRPFGGDNSPLHF
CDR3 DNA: TGTGCCAGCAGGCCCTTCGGGGGAGACAATTCACCCCTCCACTTT

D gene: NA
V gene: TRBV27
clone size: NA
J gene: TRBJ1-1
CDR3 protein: CASRQPGSNTEAFF
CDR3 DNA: TGTGCCAGCAGACAACCCGGATCAAACACTGAAGCTTTCTTT

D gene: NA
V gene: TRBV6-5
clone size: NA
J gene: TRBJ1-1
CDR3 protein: CASSERRQNTEAFF
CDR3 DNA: TGTGCCAGCTCTGAGAGGAGGCAGAACACTGAAGCTTTCTTT

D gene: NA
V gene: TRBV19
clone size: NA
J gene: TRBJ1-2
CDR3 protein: CASSQDSSYGYTF
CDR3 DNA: TGTGCCAGTAGTCAGGACAGCTCGTATGGCTACACCTTC

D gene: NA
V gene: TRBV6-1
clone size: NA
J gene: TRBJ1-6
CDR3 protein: CASSEGRRDPSSPLHF
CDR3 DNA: TGTGCCAGCAGTGAAGGACGTAGAGATCCTAGTTCACCCCTCCACTTT

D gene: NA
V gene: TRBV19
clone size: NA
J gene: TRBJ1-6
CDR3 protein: CASIDRKTSYNSPLHF
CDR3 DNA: TGTGCCAGTATAGACAGAAAGACCAGCTATAATTCACCCCTCCACTTT

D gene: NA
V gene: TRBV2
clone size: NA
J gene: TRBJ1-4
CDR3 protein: CASSEVGGAGEKLFF
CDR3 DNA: TGTGCCAGCAGTGAAGTAGGAGGGGCAGGTGAAAAACTGTTTTTT

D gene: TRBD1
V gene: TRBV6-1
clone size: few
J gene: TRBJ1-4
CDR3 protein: CASRTGSSDEKLFF
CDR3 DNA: TGTGCCAGCAGGACAGGGTCGTCCGATGAAAAACTGTTTTTT

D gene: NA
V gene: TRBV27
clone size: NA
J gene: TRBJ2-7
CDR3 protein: CASSQIRGAYEQYF
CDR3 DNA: TGTGCCAGCAGTCAAATAAGGGGGGCTTACGAGCAGTACTTC

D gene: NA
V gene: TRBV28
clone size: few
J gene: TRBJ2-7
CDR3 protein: CASSSPGAGTYEQYF
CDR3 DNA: TGTGCCAGCAGTTCCCCGGGGGCAGGCACCTACGAGCAGTACTTC

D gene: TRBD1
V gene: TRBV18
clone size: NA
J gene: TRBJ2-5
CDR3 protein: CASSPQGAGETQYF
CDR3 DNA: TGTGCCAGCTCACCACAGGGGGCGGGAGAGACCCAGTACTTC

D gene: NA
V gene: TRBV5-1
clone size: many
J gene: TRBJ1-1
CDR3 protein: CASSLVSNMNTEAFF
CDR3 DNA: TGCGCCAGCAGCTTGGTGAGTAACATGAACACTGAAGCTTTCTTT

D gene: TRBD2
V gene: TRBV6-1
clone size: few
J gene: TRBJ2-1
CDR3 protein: CASSERAGGYNEQFF
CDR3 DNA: TGTGCCAGCAGTGAACGGGCGGGAGGGTACAATGAGCAGTTCTTC

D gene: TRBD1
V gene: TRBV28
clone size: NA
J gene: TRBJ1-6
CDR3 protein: CASSPQGTANSPLHF
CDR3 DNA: TGTGCCAGCAGTCCTCAAGGGACAGCTAATTCACCCCTCCACTTT

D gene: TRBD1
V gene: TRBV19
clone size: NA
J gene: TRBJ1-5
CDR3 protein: CASSIDLTPTGGRNQPQHF
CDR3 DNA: TGTGCCAGTAGTATAGATCTTACCCCAACAGGGGGCCGCAATCAGCCCCAGCATTTT

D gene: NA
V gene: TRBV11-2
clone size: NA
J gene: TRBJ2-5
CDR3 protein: CASSLDFLGTQYF
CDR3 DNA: TGTGCCAGCAGCTTAGACTTTCTAGGGACCCAGTACTTC

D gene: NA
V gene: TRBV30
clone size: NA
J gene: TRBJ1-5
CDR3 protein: CAWSVGGPQHF
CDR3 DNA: TGTGCCTGGAGTGTAGGGGGGCCCCAGCATTTT

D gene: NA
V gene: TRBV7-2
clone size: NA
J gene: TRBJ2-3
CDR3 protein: CASSSPGTPYPMDTQYF
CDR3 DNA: TGTGCCAGCAGCTCACCCGGGACCCCCTACCCCATGGATACGCAGTATTTT

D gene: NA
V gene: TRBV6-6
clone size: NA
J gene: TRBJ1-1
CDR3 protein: CASSAWTDKEAFF
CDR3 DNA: TGTGCCAGCAGCGCCTGGACGGATAAAGAAGCTTTCTTT

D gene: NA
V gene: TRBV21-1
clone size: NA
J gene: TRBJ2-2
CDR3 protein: CARTNGTGAYTGELFF
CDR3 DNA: TGTGCCAGGACGAACGGGACAGGGGCTTACACCGGGGAGCTGTTTTTT

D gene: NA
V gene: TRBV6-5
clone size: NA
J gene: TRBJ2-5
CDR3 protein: CASSEPGSRTQYF
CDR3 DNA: TGTGCCAGCAGTGAACCGGGGTCCAGGACCCAGTACTTC

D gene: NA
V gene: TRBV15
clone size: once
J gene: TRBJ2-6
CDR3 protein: CATSSTGTGPSGANVLTF
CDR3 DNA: TGTGCCACCAGCAGCACCGGGACGGGGCCCTCTGGGGCCAACGTCCTGACTTTC

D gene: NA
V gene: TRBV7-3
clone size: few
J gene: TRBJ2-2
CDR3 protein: CASSPPGGNTGELFF
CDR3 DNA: TGTGCCAGCAGCCCCCCCGGGGGCAACACCGGGGAGCTGTTTTTT

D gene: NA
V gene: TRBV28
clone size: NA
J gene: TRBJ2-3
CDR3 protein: CASTSNGVGRIDTQYF
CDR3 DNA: TGTGCCAGCACCTCCAACGGGGTCGGGAGAATAGATACGCAGTATTTT

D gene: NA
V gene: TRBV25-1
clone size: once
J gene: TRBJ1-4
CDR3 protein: CASSAQGPPNEKLFF
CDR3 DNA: TGTGCCAGCAGTGCACAGGGTCCCCCTAATGAAAAACTGTTTTTT

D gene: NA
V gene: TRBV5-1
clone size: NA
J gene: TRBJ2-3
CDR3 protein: CASSPTTDTQYF
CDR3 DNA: TGCGCCAGCAGCCCCACCACAGATACGCAGTATTTT